This entry features one T cell receptor beta chain sequence. The record originates from a study of cytomegalovirus exposure and HLA in healthy donors. Study in general: Genetic ancestry analysis placed about 84% of the 300 to 500 donors that were genotyped in the Caucasian-associated cluster.

Trimming cost V 0 bases and J 9 bases, with 19 bases left between them. The CDR3 sequence is 16 residues long. The germline V gene has CDR1 SGHNT and CDR2 YYREEE (reference sequence). PCR employed 60 Vbeta and 13 Jbeta primers. The protocol was immunoSEQ multiplex PCR, while the TCRdb copy is restricted to in-frame clones and leaves out a portion. The table lists roughly 100,000 clones, roughly 79% of them singletons. The TCR comes from a male donor in good health and CMV-seronegative. The chain recombines TRBV5-4 with TRBJ2-1; a weak D match, TRBD2 (6 bases). Sequences were obtained from PBMCs. The CDR3 is CASSLGVGASAPEQFF. Written as DNA, the CDR3 is TGTGCCAGCAGCTTGGGGGTTGGGGCTAGCGCACCTGAGCAGTTCTTC. Drawing the rest from reference TRBV5-4 and TRBJ2-1, the complete variable domain is ETGVTQSPTHLIKTRGQQVTLRCSSQSGHNTVSWYQQALGQGPQFIFQYYREEENGRGNFPPRFSGLQFPNYSSELNVNALELDDSALYLCASSLGVGASAPEQFFGPGTRLTVL.